The clone carrying this T cell receptor (beta chain) is a singleton in its sample. Time point described: baseline pretreatment blood. Sample treatment: 15 Gy SBRT to primary tumor, nephrectomy 4 weeks later. Radiation-treated patients gave blood at baseline, week 2 and week 4. The record originates from a study of radiation and T cells in renal cell carcinoma. Sequencing used immunoSEQ multiplex PCR; TCRdb keeps in-frame clones, though not all of them. The table includes 150,000 or so clones, 88% detected once. The sequence came from a woman in her seventies with renal cell carcinoma. Sequencing was performed on blood, taken from a patient whose treatment included radiotherapy and nephrectomy.

The CDR3 coding sequence is TGTGCCAGCTCACCACCGGCCGATACGCAGTATTTT. This encodes CASSPPADTQYF. This sequence joins TRBV18 and TRBJ2-3, with D hard to call. Per germline, CDR1 KGHSH and CDR2 LQKENI. Trimming cost V 0 bases and J 6 bases, with 4 bases left between them. CDR3 length equals 12 residues.